This TCR beta chain was found in a study of shared clonotypes between healthy human individuals. General study findings and limits: It was only blood that was sampled, and tissue repertoires likely differ. Among donors, sharing of clonotypes was expected to be affected by sequencing depth.

This table comes from immunoSEQ multiplex PCR, and its TCRdb copy is limited to in-frame clones, with some not included. The repertoire consists of 400,000 to 500,000 clones, with around 80% occurring once and the leading ten covering roughly 13%. This CDR3 comprises 17 residues. V dropped 3 bases and J dropped 5; count of bases not matched to a gene: 14. Germline loops: CDR1 SNHLY, CDR2 FYNNEI. Of note for this clone: As yet, its antigen is unknown.

The sample was PBMCs. The TCR originated in a woman aged 40-49 years in good health. Some clones in this sample may be carry-over from other donors' samples. The V and J genes are TRBV2 and TRBJ2-5, with 8 nucleotides matching TRBD1. CDR3 DNA: TGTGCCAGCAGTGATATGGGGACAGGAGGTTCTAGGGAGACCCAGTACTTC. This gives the protein CASSDMGTGGSRETQYF.